Listed below are T cell receptor beta chains from one sample, sequenced in a study of T cell responses to AZD1222 COVID-19 vaccine. Assay: immunoSEQ multiplex PCR; the TCRdb copy retains only in-frame clones and omits some. The sample consists of about 100,000 clones, 70% to 90% of them appearing once. The sample was peripheral blood, taken 28 days after the second AZD1222 dose. The source is an adult who received the AZD1222 COVID-19 vaccine. The CDR3 runs from the conserved cysteine through the conserved F or W. The order of the fields is D gene, V gene, clone size, J gene, CDR3 DNA, CDR3 protein. The D gene is left open where the match is weak. The listing skips clone size in some rows; elsewhere it reads once, few, many or a size class.

>-|TRBV12-3/TRBV12-4|-|TRBJ1-2
TGTGCCAGCAGTCCCGGGGCATCCGGAGGCTACACCTTC
CASSPGASGGYTF
>TRBD2|TRBV9|-|TRBJ2-1
TGTGCCAGCCGGCGGGGACTAGCGGGCGATGAGCAGTTCTTC
CASRRGLAGDEQFF
>-|TRBV4-1|few|TRBJ1-1
TGCGCCAGCAGACCTCTGGGCTTGAACACTGAAGCTTTCTTT
CASRPLGLNTEAFF
>TRBD1|TRBV2|-|TRBJ1-5
TGTGCCAGCAGCTTGACAGGGGGTAATCAGCCCCAGCATTTT
CASSLTGGNQPQHF
>-|TRBV2|once|TRBJ1-1
TGTGCCAGCACCCTGAGTTTCGGAGTTGAAGCTTTCTTT
CASTLSFGVEAFF
>TRBD2|TRBV5-1|-|TRBJ2-3
TGCGCCAGCAGCTTGGGATGGACTAGCGGGAGTACGATTCTGAGCACAGATACGCAGTATTTT
CASSLGWTSGSTILSTDTQYF
>-|TRBV29-1|once|TRBJ1-3
TGCAGCGTTGAGGGCACTGGAAACACCATATATTTT
CSVEGTGNTIYF
>TRBD2|TRBV7-2|-|TRBJ2-5
TGTGCCAGCAGTCGTTCCCGGGGGGAAGAGACCCAGTACTTC
CASSRSRGEETQYF
>TRBD1|TRBV5-4|-|TRBJ2-1
TGTGCCAGCAGCATCCCGGGACAGGGGTTCTATGAGCAGTTCTTC
CASSIPGQGFYEQFF
>TRBD2|TRBV10-3|-|TRBJ2-2
TGTGCCATCAGTGTAATGCGACTAGCGGGAGGCACCACCGGGGAGCTGTTTTTT
CAISVMRLAGGTTGELFF
>-|TRBV13|-|TRBJ2-6
TGTGCCAGCAGCCAAGACATCGGGGCCAACGTCCTGACTTTC
CASSQDIGANVLTF
>TRBD1|TRBV28|-|TRBJ1-1
TGTGCCGGGGGAGACAGGGACCCAAACACTGAAGCTTTCTTT
CAGGDRDPNTEAFF
>-|TRBV29-1|once|TRBJ2-7
TGCAGCGTTCGTAGGGGTTCCTACGAGCAGTACTTC
CSVRRGSYEQYF
>-|TRBV7-9|-|TRBJ2-7
TGTGCCAGCAGCCCGAAGACCTACGAGCAGTACTTC
CASSPKTYEQYF
>TRBD1|TRBV27|few|TRBJ1-2
TGTGCCAGCAGGAAACAGGGGGCTGGGCTAGGCTACACCTTC
CASRKQGAGLGYTF
>-|TRBV5-1|-|TRBJ2-7
TGCGCCAGCAGCTACCAGTGGGGTGGGACCTACGAGCAGTACTTC
CASSYQWGGTYEQYF
>-|TRBV11-3|-|TRBJ1-1
TGTGCCAGCAGCTTAGGACCCGTGGGGACTGAAGCTTTCTTT
CASSLGPVGTEAFF
>-|TRBV18|-|TRBJ2-6
TGTGCCAGCTCACTCGCCCGTGCGACAGGAGATACCTTCTCTGGGGCCAACGTCCTGACTTTC
CASSLARATGDTFSGANVLTF
>-|TRBV6-4|-|TRBJ2-3
TGTGCCAGCAGTGACGGGGGAGAGGCAGATACGCAGTATTTT
CASSDGGEADTQYF
>-|TRBV21-1|-|TRBJ2-7
TGTGCCAGCGGGACCGGGAAGTCCTACGAGCAGTACTTC
CASGTGKSYEQYF
>-|TRBV2|once|TRBJ2-3
TGTGCCAGCAGTGTTCCGGGCGCAGATACGCAGTATTTT
CASSVPGADTQYF
>TRBD1|TRBV6-5|-|TRBJ1-5
TGTGCCAGCTCGGACAGGGGTAAGGCTTTTCAGCCCCAGCATTTT
CASSDRGKAFQPQHF
>-|TRBV7-9|many|TRBJ1-2
TGTGCCAGCAGCTTAGGGACCTCAGGGTCTAATGGCTACACCTTC
CASSLGTSGSNGYTF
>-|TRBV24-1|few|TRBJ2-1
TGTGCCACAGACCAAGCGGACAGTGAGGTGAATGAGCAGTTCTTC
CATDQADSEVNEQFF
>-|TRBV7-3|-|TRBJ2-2
TGTGCCAGCAGCCCAGCTGGGGAGAACACCGGGGAGCTGTTTTTT
CASSPAGENTGELFF
>-|TRBV7-3|-|TRBJ2-1
TGTGCCAGCAGCTTGACGAAAGGGGGTGGCTACAATGAGCAGTTCTTC
CASSLTKGGGYNEQFF
>-|TRBV9|-|TRBJ2-3
TGTGCCAGCCATCTTTGGATTCAGGCGGATACGCAGTATTTT
CASHLWIQADTQYF
>-|TRBV5-1|few|TRBJ1-1
TGCGCCAGCAGCACCCGGACGGTGAACACTGAAGCTTTCTTT
CASSTRTVNTEAFF
>TRBD2|TRBV5-8|-|TRBJ2-7
TGTGCCTCAGGACAGAAAAGACTAGCGGGGCTACCCTACGAGCAGTACTTC
CASGQKRLAGLPYEQYF
>TRBD2|TRBV9|-|TRBJ2-7
TGTGCCAGCAGCGTAGGCCAGCGGGAGCTGTACGAGCAGTACTTC
CASSVGQRELYEQYF
>-|TRBV5-4|-|TRBJ1-2
TGTGCCAGCAGCTTTGACGGCTATGGCTACACCTTC
CASSFDGYGYTF
>TRBD2|TRBV24-1|-|TRBJ2-2
TGTGCCACCAGTGATTCGTGGGGGAGTAGCGGGGTGAACACCGGGGAGCTGTTTTTT
CATSDSWGSSGVNTGELFF
>-|TRBV6-4|-|TRBJ2-3
TGTGCCAGCAGCCTACCTCTTCCTACGGACAGCACAGATACGCAGTATTTT
CASSLPLPTDSTDTQYF
>-|TRBV18|once|TRBJ1-4
TGTGCCAGCTCACCAGGACGGGGTAATGAAAAACTGTTTTTT
CASSPGRGNEKLFF
>-|TRBV9|-|TRBJ1-6
TGTGCCAGCAGCGTAGGCGGTGGACGCGGTAATTCACCCCTCCACTTT
CASSVGGGRGNSPLHF
>-|TRBV9|-|TRBJ2-1
TGTGCCAGCAGCGTAGGTCTTAGAAATGAGCAGTTCTTC
CASSVGLRNEQFF
>-|TRBV28|-|TRBJ2-6
TGTGCCAGCAGTTCCGGGATTGGGGCCAACGTCCTGACTTTC
CASSSGIGANVLTF
>TRBD1|TRBV29-1|-|TRBJ2-1
TGCAGCGTTGATGCTCCTAGGACAGGGTCGGATGAGCAGTTCTTC
CSVDAPRTGSDEQFF
>-|TRBV4-1|-|TRBJ1-5
TGCGCCAGCAGCCAAGGGAGCAATCAGCCCCAGCATTTT
CASSQGSNQPQHF
>TRBD1|TRBV23-1|-|TRBJ2-7
TGCGCCAGCAGCCCTTCGCCGGGACAGGTATACGAGCAGTACTTC
CASSPSPGQVYEQYF
>TRBD2|TRBV29-1|few|TRBJ2-7
TGCAGCGTTGCCGGACTAGCGGGAGCCGAGCAGTACTTC
CSVAGLAGAEQYF